Following are 13 T cell receptor beta chains from one sample sequenced in a study of cytomegalovirus exposure and HLA in healthy donors. The PCR ran on 60 Vbeta and 13 Jbeta primers. Clones were read by immunoSEQ multiplex PCR, and TCRdb kept only the in-frame ones, dropping some. The sample lists 120,000 or so clones, over 65% seen once, with under 1.5% in the top ten. Material: PBMCs. The origin of the receptors is a woman between 25 and 40 years old in good health and CMV-seronegative.

The chain links TRBV5-4 to TRBJ2-1; 11 nucleotides line up with TRBD1. Per germline, CDR1 SGHNT and CDR2 YYREEE (reference sequence). The CDR3 covers 16 residues. V shed 4 bases, J shed 9 bases, and the junction held 12 bases outside the gene matches. CDR3 sequence: CASSTAGTGGKGEQFF. CDR3 in DNA: TGTGCCAGCAGCACCGCCGGGACAGGGGGGAAGGGTGAGCAGTTCTTC. Complete variable domain (other parts from reference TRBV5-4 and TRBJ2-1): ETGVTQSPTHLIKTRGQQVTLRCSSQSGHNTVSWYQQALGQGPQFIFQYYREEENGRGNFPPRFSGLQFPNYSSELNVNALELDDSALYLCASSTAGTGGKGEQFFGPGTRLTVL.

In regard to this clone: The junction departs from the called germline gene at one end, perhaps through a read error. V usage is TRBV6-6 and J usage is TRBJ1-1, with TRBD1 matching 8 bases. The CDR3 runs to 16 residues. The V gene's germline CDR1 is MNHNY and CDR2 SVGAGI (reference sequence). DNA of the CDR3: TGTACCAGCAGTTACCCTTGGACAGGGATGAACACTGAAGCTTTCTTT. Translating it yields CTSSYPWTGMNTEAFF.

This chain joins TRBV6-5 and TRBJ1-1; 9 bases match TRBD1. Germline trimming cut 2 bases from V and 0 bases from J; bases unmatched to any gene: 1. This CDR3 contains 15 residues. CDR1 is MNHEY and CDR2 is SVGAGI in the germline V gene. The CDR3 region is CASSYGTGLNTEAFF. The DNA for the CDR3 is TGTGCCAGCAGTTACGGGACAGGGTTGAACACTGAAGCTTTCTTT.

V usage is TRBV6-5 and J usage is TRBJ2-7; 11 bases fit TRBD2. Germline V gives CDR1 MNHEY, CDR2 SVGAGI. The ends lost 0 bases at V and 2 bases at J; junction bases unmatched: 3. The CDR3 sequence is 16 residues long. The CDR3 DNA is TGTGCCAGCAGTTACTCGAAACTAGCGGGAGCCTACGAGCAGTACTTC. It translates to CASSYSKLAGAYEQYF.

CDR3 sequence reads: CAISVDRENTIYF. The DNA of the CDR3 is TGTGCCATCAGTGTTGACAGGGAGAACACCATATATTTT. The chain joins TRBV10-3 to TRBJ1-3; 7 nucleotides agree with TRBD1. V shed 4 bases and J 7 bases; nucleotides not matched to a gene: 4. The CDR3 extends over 13 amino acids. Germline CDR1 is ENHRY and CDR2 is SYGVKD.

The chain has TRBV30 and TRBJ1-1; a weak D match, TRBD1 (6 bases). The CDR3 sequence is 15 residues long. Trimming stripped 1 base from V and 5 bases from J, with 17 bases between. Germline CDR1 reads GTSNPN; CDR2 reads SVGIG (reference sequence). The CDR3 bases are TGTGCCTGGAGTGGATGGGGGCCCCCGCGGACTGAAGCTTTCTTT. Amino acids: CAWSGWGPPRTEAFF.

The chain employs TRBV27 and TRBJ2-2, with D perhaps matching TRBD2 (5 bases). Germline V lookup: CDR1 MNHEY, CDR2 SMNVEV (reference sequence). The CDR3 totals 14 residues. V lost 4 bases, J lost 6 bases, and 12 bases lay in between. As DNA, the CDR3 is TGTGCCAGCAGTTCAGTGTCCGGGGCCGGGGAGCTGTTTTTT. Translated: CASSSVSGAGELFF.

This clone was recorded a few times. V gene TRBV2 combines with J gene TRBJ1-1; D ambiguous. CDR1 is SNHLY and CDR2 is FYNNEI in the germline V gene. Trimming cost V 2 bases and J 1 base, with 8 bases left between them. The CDR3 contains 14 residues. The CDR3 region has the DNA TGTGCCAGCAGTGAACAGAGGGCGAACACTGAAGCTTTCTTT. Protein product: CASSEQRANTEAFF.

The chain joins TRBV5-4 to TRBJ2-7; D unresolved. The CDR3 runs to 13 residues. CDR1 SGHNT and CDR2 YYREEE come from the germline V gene (reference sequence). Trimming took 3 bases from V and 2 from J, leaving 9 bases between them. CDR3 protein: CASSYGSTYEQYF. CDR3 nucleotides: TGTGCCAGCAGCTACGGTTCTACCTACGAGCAGTACTTC.

This clone was detected only once. The same CDR3 is also encoded by other DNA sequences in this sample. The chain combines TRBV10-3 with TRBJ2-1; possibly TRBD2 for D (6 bases). Trimming cost V 2 bases and J 9 bases, with 8 bases left between them. Germline V gives CDR1 ENHRY, CDR2 SYGVKD. The CDR3 is made up of 12 amino acids. The CDR3: CAISEGGAEQFF. The CDR3 DNA sequence: TGTGCCATCAGTGAGGGCGGGGCTGAGCAGTTCTTC.

The rearrangement links TRBV7-2 to TRBJ2-5; maybe TRBD2 (7 bases). The CDR3 length is 14 residues. V was clipped by 5 bases and J by 2 bases, with 12 bases between them. CDR1 SGHTA and CDR2 FQGNSA come from the germline V gene. CDR3 coding DNA: TGTGCCAGCAGCGTAGGGGGGGTACAAGAGACCCAGTACTTC. Its translation: CASSVGGVQETQYF.

The chain carries TRBV25-1 and TRBJ2-7, with 8 bases aligning to TRBD1. This CDR3 comprises 15 residues. Germline trimming cut 3 bases from V and 10 bases from J; bases unmatched to any gene: 14. In germline, CDR1 is MGHDK, CDR2 SYGVNS. The CDR3 loop reads CASSDRDRSLLVQYF. Written as DNA, the CDR3 is TGTGCCAGCAGTGACCGGGACAGGTCGCTCCTCGTTCAGTACTTC.

Here the CDR3 DNA reads TGCGCCAGCAGCCAAGATCTAGCGGGGGGCGGGGACATTCAGTACTTC. Amino acid sequence: CASSQDLAGGGDIQYF. V is TRBV4-3 and J is TRBJ2-4; 11 bases are a match to TRBD2. CDR1 and CDR2 (germline): LGHNA, YSLEER. Unmatched junction bases numbered 6, after V lost 0 bases and J lost 8 bases. The CDR3 sequence is 16 residues long.